The 15 T cell receptor beta chains below all came from one sample that was sequenced in a study of vaccination effects on CD4 cells after COVID-19. Produced via immunoSEQ multiplex PCR; TCRdb's table is partial and in-frame only. The sample shows about 22,000 clones, 72% of them seen only once. Prior to sequencing, the ViraFEST assay stimulated PBMC with viral peptide pools, which expanded the antigen-specific CD4+ T cells. Cells that had been cultured for roughly 9 days were the source of isolated CD4+ T cells. All participants had two doses of either the BNT162b2 or mRNA-1273 vaccine. What these receptors recognize is not known. The sequenced sample was CD4+ T cells from PBMCs cultured with HCoV-NL63 spike peptides, obtained after COVID-19 vaccination. The receptors were gathered from a human donor who received a COVID-19 vaccine.

The chain combines TRBV28 with TRBJ2-2; TRBD1 matches 9 bases. Unmatched junction bases numbered 7, after V lost 5 bases and J lost 6 bases. Germline values: CDR1 MDHEN, CDR2 SYDVKM. The CDR3 has 15 residues. The CDR3 nucleotides read TGTGCCAGCAGTCTCGCCGGACAGGGGTCCGGGGAGCTGTTTTTT. Amino acid sequence: CASSLAGQGSGELFF.

The chain couples TRBV5-1 to TRBJ2-3; TRBD2 matches at 9 bases. CDR1 and CDR2 from the germline V gene are SGHRS and YFSETQ. This CDR3 comprises 15 residues. J lost 5 bases, V lost 0 bases, and 4 bases had no gene match. The CDR3: CASSLGLAGKDTQYF. The CDR3 DNA is TGCGCCAGCAGCTTGGGTCTAGCGGGGAAAGATACGCAGTATTTT.

The chain has TRBV4-2 and TRBJ2-2; 13 nucleotides line up with TRBD2. The V gene end was trimmed by 2 bases and the J gene end by 5 bases; junction bases not matched to a gene: 8. There are 18 residues in the CDR3. Germline-derived CDR1 and CDR2 are LGHNA and YNFKEQ. CDR3 sequence: CASSQRTSGSRGTGELFF. DNA for the CDR3: TGTGCCAGCAGCCAACGGACTAGCGGGAGTCGTGGTACCGGGGAGCTGTTTTTT.

This chain connects TRBV15 to TRBJ2-1; TRBD2 agrees at 7 bases. Looked up from germline, CDR1 is LNHNV and CDR2 is YYDKDF (reference sequence). The V and J ends lost 0 bases and 3 bases, in that order; junction bases with no gene match: 8. CDR3 length: 17 residues. The CDR3 nucleotides read TGTGCCACCAGCAGAGATCGGCGGGAGAGTTACTACAATGAGCAGTTCTTC. This codes for CATSRDRRESYYNEQFF.

V and J are TRBV6-1 and TRBJ1-5; 9 bases are a match to TRBD1. V was pared by 4 bases and J by 3 bases, with 7 bases of the junction left unmatched. The germline V gene encodes CDR1 MNHNS and CDR2 SASEGT. The CDR3 covers 16 residues. The CDR3 loop is CASSASGTGNNQPQHF. Written as DNA, the CDR3 is TGTGCCAGCAGTGCCTCCGGGACAGGGAACAATCAGCCCCAGCATTTT.

This clone was seen a single time. This rearrangement joins TRBV6-5 to TRBJ2-7; 9 bases match TRBD1. Trimming took 9 bases from V and 3 from J; bases not matched to a gene: 6. In germline, CDR1 is MNHEY, CDR2 SVGAGI. This CDR3 contains 13 residues. The chain's CDR3 is CARWDRACYEQYF. The CDR3, as DNA: TGTGCCAGGTGGGACAGGGCATGCTACGAGCAGTACTTC.

V is TRBV12-3 or TRBV12-4 and J is TRBJ2-3, with D unclear. The CDR3 is 13 amino acids. Trimming left V 6 bases short and J 9 bases short, with 16 bases between. The CDR3 region is CASSPGGDKTQYF. The CDR3 bases are TGTGCCAGCAGCCCGGGCGGAGATAAGACGCAGTATTTT.

This clone has only a few counts. This chain connects TRBV3-1 (or the pseudogene TRBV3-2) to TRBJ1-1; no firm D call. Looked up from germline, CDR1 is LGHDT and CDR2 is YNNKEL (reference sequence). This CDR3 is 15 amino acids long. V lost 4 bases and J 1 base, leaving 13 bases between the germline ends. The CDR3 loop is CASSPFTGENTEAFF. The CDR3 DNA is TGTGCCAGCAGCCCTTTTACCGGAGAGAACACTGAAGCTTTCTTT.

The CDR3 loop reads CASSQRQGAKGYTF. The DNA for the CDR3 is TGTGCCAGCAGCCAAAGACAGGGGGCGAAGGGCTACACCTTC. V and J are TRBV11-2 and TRBJ1-2; 10 bases are shared with TRBD1. Germline V gene sequence: CDR1 SGHAT, CDR2 FQNNGV. CDR3 length: 14 residues. V lost 5 bases, J lost 8 bases, and 8 bases stayed unmatched.

The V and J genes are TRBV5-4 and TRBJ2-5; the match to TRBD1 covers 9 bases. The CDR3 covers 14 residues. Per the germline V gene, CDR1 is SGHNT and CDR2 is YYREEE (reference sequence). Trimming at V came to 2 bases and at J to 4 bases, leaving 3 bases not matched to a gene. In DNA form, the CDR3 reads TGTGCCAGCAGCTTACAGGGGGCTTTAGAGACCCAGTACTTC. This encodes CASSLQGALETQYF.

The V gene is TRBV27, the J gene TRBJ2-1, with TRBD2 matching over 9 bases. J was trimmed by 8 bases and V by 5 bases; bases with no gene match: 7. This CDR3 contains 14 residues. Germline V CDR1 and CDR2: MNHEY, SMNVEV (reference sequence). CDR3 bases: TGTGCCAGCAGTAGGAAGCGGGAGGATCATGAGCAGTTCTTC. Protein product: CASSRKREDHEQFF.

The chain links TRBV24-1 to TRBJ2-2; TRBD1 matches 10 bases. The CDR3 runs to 15 residues. Germline V gene data show CDR1 as KGHDR and CDR2 as SFDVKD. J gave up 1 base and V 9 bases, and 4 bases lay outside the gene matches. CDR3 in amino acids: CATQRDRGNTGELFF. CDR3 in DNA: TGTGCCACCCAGCGGGACAGGGGGAACACCGGGGAGCTGTTTTTT.

This chain uses TRBV19 with TRBJ1-2; 7 positions match TRBD1. The CDR3 sequence is 14 residues long. J lost 4 bases, V lost 1 base, and 3 bases had no gene match. Germline CDR1 and CDR2: LNHDA and SQIVND (reference sequence). The CDR3 loop reads CASSIAGGAYGYTF. The CDR3 DNA follows: TGTGCCAGTAGTATAGCAGGGGGGGCCTATGGCTACACCTTC.

This clone was seen a handful of times. The chain is built from TRBV7-9 and TRBJ1-4; D perhaps matches TRBD1 (5 bases). This CDR3 has 17 amino acids. Trimming stripped 7 bases from V and 8 bases from J, with 26 bases between. Germline V CDR1 and CDR2: SEHNR, FQNEAQ (reference sequence). The DNA for the CDR3 is TGTGCCAGCACCCCCGACCGATGGGGGATGGGGGAGGAAAAACTGTTTTTT. Its protein is CASTPDRWGMGEEKLFF.

J is TRBJ1-4 and V is TRBV18; no firm D call. Germline V gene data show CDR1 as KGHSH and CDR2 as LQKENI. The CDR3 has 13 amino acids. The V gene lost 0 bases and the J gene lost 12 bases, with 11 bases spanning the gap. The CDR3 spells CASSPPGGGELFF. The CDR3 DNA follows: TGTGCCAGCTCACCACCGGGAGGAGGAGAACTGTTTTTT.